The entry below gives a single TCR beta chain sequence along with its context. Unique molecular identifiers tagged the TCR beta cDNA libraries. MiXCR was run by TCRdb on the PCR reads, yielding one entry per CDR3 protein. The sample yields around 700,000 distinct CDR3 sequences, approximately 59% seen once. This specimen comes from a study of post-analysis software for immune sequencing data. Sequenced material: blood. This TCR came from a girl aged 2 to 10 with multiple sclerosis.

Here the CDR3 DNA reads TGTGCCAGCAGCGTAGTCCCGGACACTGAAGCTTTCTTT. Amino acid sequence: CASSVVPDTEAFF. The rearrangement joins TRBV9 to TRBJ1-1; D gene unclear. The CDR3 has 13 amino acids. Germline V gives CDR1 SGDLS, CDR2 YYNGEE. Deletions cut 0 bases from V and 3 bases from J, with 6 bases between.